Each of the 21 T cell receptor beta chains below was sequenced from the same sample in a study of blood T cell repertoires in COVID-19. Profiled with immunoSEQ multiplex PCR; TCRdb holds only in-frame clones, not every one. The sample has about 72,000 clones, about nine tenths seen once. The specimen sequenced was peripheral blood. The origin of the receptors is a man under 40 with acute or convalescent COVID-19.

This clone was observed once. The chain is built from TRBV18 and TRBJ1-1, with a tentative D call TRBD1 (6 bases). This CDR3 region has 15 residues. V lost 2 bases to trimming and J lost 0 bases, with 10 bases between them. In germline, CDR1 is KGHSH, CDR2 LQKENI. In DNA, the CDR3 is TGTGCCAGCTCACCAGTCACAGGGTTGAACACTGAAGCTTTCTTT. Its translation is CASSPVTGLNTEAFF.

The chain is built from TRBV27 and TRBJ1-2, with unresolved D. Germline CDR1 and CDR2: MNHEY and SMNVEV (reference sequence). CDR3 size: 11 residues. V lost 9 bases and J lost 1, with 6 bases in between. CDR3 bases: TGTGCCAGTCGGGATAACTATGGCTACACCTTC. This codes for CASRDNYGYTF.

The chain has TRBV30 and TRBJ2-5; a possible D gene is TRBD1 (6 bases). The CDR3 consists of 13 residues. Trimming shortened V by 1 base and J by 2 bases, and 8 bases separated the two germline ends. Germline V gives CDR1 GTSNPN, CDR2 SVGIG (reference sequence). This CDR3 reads CAWSAGHQETQYF. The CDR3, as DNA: TGTGCCTGGAGTGCGGGACATCAAGAGACCCAGTACTTC.

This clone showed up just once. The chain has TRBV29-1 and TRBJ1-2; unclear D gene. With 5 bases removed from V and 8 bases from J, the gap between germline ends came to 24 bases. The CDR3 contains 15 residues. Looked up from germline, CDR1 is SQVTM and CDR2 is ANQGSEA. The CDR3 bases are TGCAGCGTTCTGGTCGACCCCGGGTCTCTACGGGGCTACACCTTC. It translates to CSVLVDPGSLRGYTF.

The DNA for the CDR3 is TGTGCCAGCAGCCCGGGACTCTCAAGGGGAACGCAGACTGAAGCTTTCTTT. Protein sequence: CASSPGLSRGTQTEAFF. The V call is TRBV7-9, the J call TRBJ1-1; D may be TRBD1 (5 bases). With 5 bases removed from V and 5 bases from J, the gap between germline ends came to 24 bases. The CDR3 extends over 17 amino acids. Germline V gene lookup returns CDR1 SEHNR and CDR2 FQNEAQ (reference sequence). The full variable domain, rest sourced from reference TRBV7-9 and TRBJ1-1, is DTGVSQNPRHKITKRGQNVTFRCDPISEHNRLYWYRQTLGQGPEFLTYFQNEAQLEKSRLLSDRFSAERPKGSFSTLEIQRTEQGDSAMYLCASSPGLSRGTQTEAFFGQGTRLTVV.

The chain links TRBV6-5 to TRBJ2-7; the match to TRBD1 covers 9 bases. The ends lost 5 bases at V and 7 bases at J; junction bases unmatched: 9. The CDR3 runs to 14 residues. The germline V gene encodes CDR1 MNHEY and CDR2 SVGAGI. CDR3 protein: CASSPTGGGREQYF. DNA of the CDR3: TGTGCCAGCAGTCCTACAGGGGGCGGACGGGAGCAGTACTTC.

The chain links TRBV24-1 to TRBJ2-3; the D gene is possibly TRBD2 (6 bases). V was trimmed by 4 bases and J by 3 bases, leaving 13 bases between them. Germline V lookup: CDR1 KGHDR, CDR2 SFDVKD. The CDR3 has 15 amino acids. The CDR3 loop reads CATSDRPGATDTQYF. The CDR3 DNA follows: TGTGCCACCAGTGACCGGCCGGGAGCGACAGATACGCAGTATTTT.

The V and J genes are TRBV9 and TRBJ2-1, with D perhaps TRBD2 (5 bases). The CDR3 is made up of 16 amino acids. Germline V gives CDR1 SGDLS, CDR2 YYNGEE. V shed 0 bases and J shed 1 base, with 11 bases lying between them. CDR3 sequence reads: CASSVEELGSYNEQFF. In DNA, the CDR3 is TGTGCCAGCAGCGTAGAGGAACTAGGTTCCTACAATGAGCAGTTCTTC.

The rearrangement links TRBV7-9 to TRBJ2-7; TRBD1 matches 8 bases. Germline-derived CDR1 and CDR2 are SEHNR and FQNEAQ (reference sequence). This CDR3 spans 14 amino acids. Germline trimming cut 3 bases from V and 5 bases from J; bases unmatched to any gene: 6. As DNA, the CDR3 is TGTGCCAGCAGCTTCTCTGACAGGGGTCACGAGCAGTACTTC. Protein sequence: CASSFSDRGHEQYF.

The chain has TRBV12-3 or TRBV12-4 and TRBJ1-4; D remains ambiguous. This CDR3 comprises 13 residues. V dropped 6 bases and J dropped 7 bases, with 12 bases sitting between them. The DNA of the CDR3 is TGTGCCAGCAGCCCCAGACTGGGTGAAAAACTGTTTTTT. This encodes CASSPRLGEKLFF.

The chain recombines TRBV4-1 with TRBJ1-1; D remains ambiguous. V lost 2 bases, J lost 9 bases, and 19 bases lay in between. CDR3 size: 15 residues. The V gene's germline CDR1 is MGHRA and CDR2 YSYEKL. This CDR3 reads CASSQPTIKGEKAFF. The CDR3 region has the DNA TGCGCCAGCAGCCAACCGACTATTAAAGGAGAAAAAGCTTTCTTT.

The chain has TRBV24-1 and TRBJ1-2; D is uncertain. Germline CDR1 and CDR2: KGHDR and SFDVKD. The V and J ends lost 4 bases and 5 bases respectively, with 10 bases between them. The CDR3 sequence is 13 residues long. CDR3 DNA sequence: TGTGCCACCAGTGACAAAGGAGAGTATGGCTACACCTTC. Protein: CATSDKGEYGYTF.

The CDR3 reads CASSQEYRGIGEKLFF. The DNA of the CDR3 is TGTGCCAGCAGCCAAGAGTACAGGGGAATAGGAGAAAAACTGTTTTTT. This chain joins TRBV14 and TRBJ1-4; TRBD1 matches at 7 bases. V shed 0 bases, J shed 8 bases, and the junction held 9 bases outside the gene matches. The CDR3 consists of 16 residues. Per germline, CDR1 SGHDN and CDR2 FVKESK.

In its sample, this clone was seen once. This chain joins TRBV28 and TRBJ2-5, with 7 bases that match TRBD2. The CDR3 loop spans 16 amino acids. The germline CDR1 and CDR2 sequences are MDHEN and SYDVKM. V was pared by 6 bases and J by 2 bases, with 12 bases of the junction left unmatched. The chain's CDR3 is CASSRLKGLIQETQYF. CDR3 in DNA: TGTGCCAGCAGCCGACTCAAGGGACTAATACAAGAGACCCAGTACTTC.

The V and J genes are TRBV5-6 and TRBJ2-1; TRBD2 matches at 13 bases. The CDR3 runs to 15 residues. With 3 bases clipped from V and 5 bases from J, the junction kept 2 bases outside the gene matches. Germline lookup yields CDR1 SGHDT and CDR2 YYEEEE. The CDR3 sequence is CASSSLAGGNNEQFF. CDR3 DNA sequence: TGTGCCAGCAGCTCACTAGCGGGAGGGAACAATGAGCAGTTCTTC.

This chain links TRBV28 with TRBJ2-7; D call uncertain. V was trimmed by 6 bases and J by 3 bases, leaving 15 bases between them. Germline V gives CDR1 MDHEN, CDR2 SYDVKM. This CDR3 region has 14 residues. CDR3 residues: CASSQRSGYYEQYF. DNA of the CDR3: TGTGCCAGCAGCCAAAGGTCAGGCTACTACGAGCAGTACTTC. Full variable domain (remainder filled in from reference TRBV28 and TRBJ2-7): DVKVTQSSRYLVKRTGEKVFLECVQDMDHENMFWYRQDPGLGLRLIYFSYDVKMKEKGDIPEGYSVSREKKERFSLILESASTNQTSMYLCASSQRSGYYEQYFGPGTRLTVT.

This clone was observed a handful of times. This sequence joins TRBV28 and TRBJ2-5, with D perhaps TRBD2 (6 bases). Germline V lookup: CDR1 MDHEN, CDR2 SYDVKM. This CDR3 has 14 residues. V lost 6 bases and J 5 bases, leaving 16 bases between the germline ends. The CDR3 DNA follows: TGTGCCAGCAGCAACCAGGGTGCGGGGGAGACCCAGTACTTC. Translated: CASSNQGAGETQYF.

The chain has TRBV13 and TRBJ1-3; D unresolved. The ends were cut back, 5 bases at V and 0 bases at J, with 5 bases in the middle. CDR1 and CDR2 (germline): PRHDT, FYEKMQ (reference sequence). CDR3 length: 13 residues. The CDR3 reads CASSLSSGNTIYF. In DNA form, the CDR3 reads TGTGCCAGCAGCCTTAGCTCTGGAAACACCATATATTTT.

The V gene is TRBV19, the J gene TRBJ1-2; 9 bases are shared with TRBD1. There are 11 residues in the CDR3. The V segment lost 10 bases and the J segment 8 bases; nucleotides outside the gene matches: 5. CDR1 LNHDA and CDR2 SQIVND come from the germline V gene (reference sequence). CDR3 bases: TGTGCCACAGTAGGGACAGGGGGCTACACCTTC. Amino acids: CATVGTGGYTF.

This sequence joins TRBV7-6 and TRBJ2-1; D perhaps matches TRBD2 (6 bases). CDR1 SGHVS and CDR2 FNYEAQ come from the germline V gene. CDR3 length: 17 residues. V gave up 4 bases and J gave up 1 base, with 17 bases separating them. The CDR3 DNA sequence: TGTGCCAGCAGCTCAAGAGCCTTAGCGGATTCCTACAATGAGCAGTTCTTC. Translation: CASSSRALADSYNEQFF.

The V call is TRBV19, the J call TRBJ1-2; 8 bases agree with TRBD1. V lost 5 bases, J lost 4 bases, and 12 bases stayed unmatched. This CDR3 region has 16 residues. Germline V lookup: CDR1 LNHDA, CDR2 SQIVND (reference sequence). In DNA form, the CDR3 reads TGTGCCAGTAGTTTTTTCGACAGGGGCTGGGGCTATGGCTACACCTTC. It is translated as CASSFFDRGWGYGYTF.